A single sample gave rise to the 30 T cell receptor beta chains below, sequenced in a study of cytomegalovirus exposure and HLA in healthy donors. PCR used 60 Vbeta primers and 13 Jbeta primers. Method: immunoSEQ multiplex PCR; TCRdb's copy keeps in-frame clones and lacks some. The sample totals about 51,000 clones; its top ten clones hold about 2.5%. Specimen: PBMCs. Receptor source: a female donor in good health and CMV-seronegative.

The V gene is TRBV6-1, the J gene TRBJ1-2, with 7 bases fitting TRBD1. Germline V gene data show CDR1 as MNHNS and CDR2 as SASEGT. The CDR3 runs 14 residues. J was trimmed by 8 bases and V by 6 bases; bases with no gene match: 12. In DNA, the CDR3 is TGTGCCAGCAGGGGGGACAGCCAGACTGGGGGCTACACCTTC. Protein: CASRGDSQTGGYTF.

The chain is built from TRBV11-2 and TRBJ1-1; possibly TRBD1 for D (5 bases). The CDR3 is 14 residues long. The V end was cut by 2 bases, the J end by 3 bases, with 10 bases between. Germline loops: CDR1 SGHAT, CDR2 FQNNGV. The CDR3 reads CASSLLVRDTEAFF. In DNA form, the CDR3 reads TGTGCCAGCAGCTTACTTGTCAGGGACACTGAAGCTTTCTTT.

The chain combines TRBV9 with TRBJ2-7; 7 bases agree with TRBD1. The CDR3 length is 12 residues. Unmatched junction bases numbered 10, after V lost 8 bases and J lost 8 bases. In germline, CDR1 is SGDLS, CDR2 YYNGEE. The CDR3 DNA reads TGTGCCAGTCAGGGGGAAGAAAGAAAGCAGTACTTC. Encoded protein: CASQGEERKQYF.

This chain joins TRBV19 and TRBJ2-2; D is uncertain. Germline V gene sequence: CDR1 LNHDA, CDR2 SQIVND (reference sequence). Between the trimmed V and J ends, which lost 7 bases and 3 bases, there was a span of 15 bases. This CDR3 region has 15 residues. The CDR3 region has the DNA TGTGCCAGTAAAGAAGGCGGTCGAGACACCGGGGAGCTGTTTTTT. Amino acids: CASKEGGRDTGELFF.

The chain couples TRBV30 to TRBJ1-1; D call uncertain. V lost 2 bases and J lost 5, with 15 bases in between. The germline gives CDR1 GTSNPN, CDR2 SVGIG (reference sequence). This CDR3 is built from 14 residues. CDR3 loop: CAWSPGGSQTEAFF. CDR3 DNA: TGTGCCTGGAGTCCGGGAGGAAGTCAAACTGAAGCTTTCTTT. The entire variable domain, with the rest obtained from reference TRBV30 and TRBJ1-1, is as follows: SQTIHQWPATLVQPVGSPLSLECTVEGTSNPNLYWYRQAAGRGLQLLFYSVGIGQISSEVPQNLSASRPQDRQFILSSKKLLLSDSGFYLCAWSPGGSQTEAFFGQGTRLTVV.

The V and J genes are TRBV19 and TRBJ2-1, with 8 positions matching TRBD1. The CDR3 runs 13 residues. Germline CDR1 LNHDA, CDR2 SQIVND (reference sequence). With V trimmed by 11 bases and J by 4 bases, 7 bases remained unmatched. The CDR3 DNA is TGTGCCTCCTCAGGGGGCTCGTACAATGAGCAGTTCTTC. Protein sequence: CASSGGSYNEQFF.

V is TRBV7-8 and J is TRBJ1-5; 11 bases align to TRBD1. With 4 bases clipped from V and 5 bases from J, the junction kept 4 bases outside the gene matches. This CDR3 is 15 amino acids long. The germline V gene has CDR1 SGHVS and CDR2 FQNEAQ. CDR3 DNA: TGTGCCAGCAGCTCCGGACAGGGGGCTTATCAGCCCCAGCATTTT. Protein sequence: CASSSGQGAYQPQHF.

DNA for the CDR3: TGTGCCTGGCGGGACACGAAGAACACTGAAGCTTTCTTT. Encoded protein: CAWRDTKNTEAFF. The chain joins TRBV30 to TRBJ1-1; TRBD1 is a possible D gene (6 bases). V was clipped by 5 bases and J by 1 base, with 11 bases between them. The CDR3 consists of 13 residues. Germline V gene data show CDR1 as GTSNPN and CDR2 as SVGIG (reference sequence).

This rearrangement joins TRBV10-3 to TRBJ2-5, with D perhaps TRBD2 (6 bases). CDR3 length equals 15 residues. CDR1 is ENHRY, CDR2 SYGVKD, per germline. V was shortened by 6 bases and J by 5 bases, with 19 bases between the two germline ends. For the CDR3, the DNA is TGTGCCATCAGGAGGAGTCTAGCGCCGTCGGAGACCCAGTACTTC. As protein: CAIRRSLAPSETQYF.

The V call is TRBV19, the J call TRBJ2-5, with TRBD2 matching over 13 bases. The CDR3 extends over 15 amino acids. V lost 5 bases, J lost 3 bases, and 3 bases stayed unmatched. Germline CDR1 and CDR2: LNHDA and SQIVND (reference sequence). The CDR3 loop reads CASSRTSGSKETQYF. CDR3 sequence (DNA): TGTGCCAGTAGTCGGACTAGCGGGAGTAAAGAGACCCAGTACTTC.

Turning to this clone: Other DNA sequences of this sample code for an identical CDR3. The chain is built from TRBV6-5 and TRBJ1-2; D is ambiguous. Germline V gene data show CDR1 as MNHEY and CDR2 as SVGAGI. V was trimmed by 0 bases and J by 8 bases, leaving 13 bases between them. The CDR3 sequence is 14 residues long. The CDR3 spells CASSYSIGLGGYTF. The DNA of the CDR3 is TGTGCCAGCAGTTACTCGATAGGCCTGGGCGGCTACACCTTC.

The rearrangement links TRBV4-2 to TRBJ1-2; 7 nucleotides line up with TRBD1. Trimming took 2 bases from V and 2 from J; bases not matched to a gene: 5. CDR1 and CDR2 (germline): LGHNA, YNFKEQ. This CDR3 contains 15 residues. The CDR3 DNA reads TGTGCCAGCAGCCAACCGGGACAGTCCAACTATGGCTACACCTTC. Protein: CASSQPGQSNYGYTF.

CDR3 nucleotide sequence: TGTGCCAGTAGTGAGGGCCCCGCCACCTACGAGCAGTACTTC. It encodes CASSEGPATYEQYF. This rearrangement joins TRBV19 to TRBJ2-7, with D tentatively TRBD2 (5 bases). This CDR3 region has 14 residues. Germline assignment: CDR1 LNHDA and CDR2 SQIVND (reference sequence). V shed 5 bases and J shed 2 bases, with 13 bases lying between them.

CDR3 loop: CASSSGLYNEQFF. In DNA, the CDR3 is TGTGCCAGCAGTTCGGGACTTTACAATGAGCAGTTCTTC. The chain uses TRBV7-2 and TRBJ2-1; D is possibly TRBD2 (6 bases). Germline CDR1 and CDR2: SGHTA and FQGNSA. The V end lost 6 bases, the J end lost 4 bases, and 10 bases lay between the germline ends. The CDR3 covers 13 residues.

The chain recombines TRBV5-1 with TRBJ2-7; the match to TRBD1 covers 8 bases. This CDR3 is 16 amino acids long. V trimming: 0 bases; J trimming: 2 bases; junction bases outside the gene matches: 7. Germline CDR1 reads SGHRS; CDR2 reads YFSETQ. The DNA for the CDR3 is TGCGCCAGCAGCTTGGGGGACAGGCTCCATGCCTACGAGCAGTACTTC. Translation: CASSLGDRLHAYEQYF. Based on the CDR3 plus reference TRBV5-1 and TRBJ2-7, the full variable domain is KAGVTQTPRYLIKTRGQQVTLSCSPISGHRSVSWYQQTPGQGLQFLFEYFSETQRNKGNFPGRFSGRQFSNSRSEMNVSTLELGDSALYLCASSLGDRLHAYEQYFGPGTRLTVT.

The chain joins TRBV5-1 to TRBJ2-7; D perhaps matches TRBD1 (6 bases). V was shortened by 7 bases and J by 1 base, with 15 bases between the two germline ends. The germline V gene has CDR1 SGHRS and CDR2 YFSETQ. The CDR3 runs 14 residues. CDR3 DNA: TGCGCCAGCCACCCAGGGGTCGGGTCCTACGAGCAGTACTTC. Translated: CASHPGVGSYEQYF. Using reference TRBV5-1 and TRBJ2-7 for the parts outside the CDR3, the full variable domain is KAGVTQTPRYLIKTRGQQVTLSCSPISGHRSVSWYQQTPGQGLQFLFEYFSETQRNKGNFPGRFSGRQFSNSRSEMNVSTLELGDSALYLCASHPGVGSYEQYFGPGTRLTVT.

Note on this clone: An end of the junction differs from the germline gene, which may be a read error. This chain connects TRBV7-7 to TRBJ2-5, with TRBD2 as a possible D gene (5 bases). CDR1 and CDR2 (germline): SSHAT, FNYEAQ (reference sequence). The CDR3 has 15 amino acids. This CDR3 reads CASSFGEGRWETQYF. CDR3 DNA: TGTGCTAGCAGCTTCGGGGAAGGGCGGTGGGAGACCCAGTACTTC.

The chain combines TRBV29-1 with TRBJ2-3; tentative D call: TRBD2 (7 bases). The CDR3 totals 14 residues. The germline V gene has CDR1 SQVTM and CDR2 ANQGSEA. CDR3 nucleotides: TGCAGTTCAGGGGAGGGCTTCGGCACAGATACGCAGTATTTT. Encoded protein: CSSGEGFGTDTQYF.

V usage is TRBV5-1 and J usage is TRBJ2-1; possible D gene TRBD2, 6 bases. V was trimmed by 4 bases and J by 7 bases, leaving 21 bases between them. Looked up from germline, CDR1 is SGHRS and CDR2 is YFSETQ. CDR3 size: 16 residues. CDR3 nucleotides: TGCGCCAGCAGCGCCCAACCGGGGGTCACGAGGAATGAGCAGTTCTTC. It encodes CASSAQPGVTRNEQFF.

The V and J genes are TRBV5-1 and TRBJ1-1; 9 nucleotides match TRBD1. V shed 6 bases, J shed 5 bases, and the junction held 8 bases outside the gene matches. Germline CDR1 reads SGHRS; CDR2 reads YFSETQ. The CDR3 is 14 residues long. The CDR3 loop is CASTLGQGITEAFF. The CDR3 DNA sequence: TGCGCCAGCACCCTTGGACAGGGGATAACTGAAGCTTTCTTT.

The gene calls are TRBV5-1 and TRBJ1-2; TRBD1 agrees at 10 bases. CDR1 is SGHRS, CDR2 YFSETQ, per germline. This CDR3 is 15 amino acids long. J gave up 5 bases and V 1 base, and 5 bases lay outside the gene matches. CDR3 residues: CASSLTGQGRYGYTF. The CDR3 region has the DNA TGCGCCAGCAGCTTGACGGGACAGGGGAGGTATGGCTACACCTTC.

The rearrangement joins TRBV27 to TRBJ1-5; possible D gene TRBD1, 6 bases. CDR3 length: 15 amino acids. Germline V CDR1 and CDR2: MNHEY, SMNVEV (reference sequence). V lost 7 bases and J 4 bases, leaving 17 bases between the germline ends. The CDR3 reads CASKVGQGPNQPQHF. The CDR3, as DNA: TGTGCCAGCAAGGTAGGGCAGGGGCCGAATCAGCCCCAGCATTTT.

As regards this clone: Additional DNA sequences in this sample encode the identical CDR3. This chain connects TRBV30 to TRBJ1-1; D is perhaps TRBD1 (5 bases). CDR1 GTSNPN and CDR2 SVGIG come from the germline V gene (reference sequence). Trimming stripped 3 bases from V and 1 base from J, with 6 bases between. The CDR3 extends over 12 amino acids. CDR3 sequence: CAWRGGNTEAFF. As DNA, the CDR3 is TGTGCCTGGAGGGGGGGGAACACTGAAGCTTTCTTT.

The V gene is TRBV9, the J gene TRBJ2-1, with 10 bases identical to TRBD2. Germline lookup yields CDR1 SGDLS and CDR2 YYNGEE. This CDR3 has 15 residues. The V gene end was trimmed by 5 bases and the J gene end by 5 bases; junction bases not matched to a gene: 7. CDR3 loop: CASSTGTSVDNEQFF. CDR3 nucleotide sequence: TGTGCCAGCAGTACCGGGACTAGCGTTGACAATGAGCAGTTCTTC.

The chain employs TRBV19 and TRBJ2-3; no definite D call. The CDR3 has 12 amino acids. Germline lookup yields CDR1 LNHDA and CDR2 SQIVND (reference sequence). Trimming removed 4 bases at V and 1 base at J, with 3 bases between. CDR3 nucleotides: TGTGCCAGTAGTAGCGGCACAGATACGCAGTATTTT. Translated, it gives CASSSGTDTQYF. Full variable domain (outside the CDR3, taken from reference TRBV19 and TRBJ2-3): DGGITQSPKYLFRKEGQNVTLSCEQNLNHDAMYWYRQDPGQGLRLIYYSQIVNDFQKGDIAEGYSVSREKKESFPLTVTSAQKNPTAFYLCASSSGTDTQYFGPGTRLTVL.

A note on this clone: One end of the junction does not line up with germline, which may come from a read error. V is TRBV5-8 and J is TRBJ2-1, with D possibly being TRBD1 (6 bases). This CDR3 comprises 15 residues. The germline V gene encodes CDR1 SGHTS and CDR2 YDEGEE. The CDR3 DNA reads TGTGCCAGCAGCTTTTGGGGGCAGTCCTCCAATGAGCAGTTCTTC. Translating gives CASSFWGQSSNEQFF.

The V and J genes are TRBV7-3 and TRBJ1-6, with TRBD1 matching over 8 bases. This CDR3 is 14 amino acids long. Per germline, CDR1 SGHTA and CDR2 FQGTGA. V trimming: 5 bases; J trimming: 10 bases; junction bases outside the gene matches: 7. CDR3 DNA sequence: TGTGCCAGCAGCCAAGACAGGGGTGTCTCACCCCTCCACTTT. It encodes CASSQDRGVSPLHF.

This chain connects TRBV10-1 to TRBJ1-3; 11 bases align to TRBD1. Trimming removed 8 bases from V and 2 bases from J; junction bases left unmatched: 11. CDR1 WNHNN and CDR2 SYGVQD come from the germline V gene (reference sequence). CDR3 length: 17 residues. In nucleotides, the CDR3 is TGCGCCAGCCCACCAGGGACAGGGGGATCTGCTGGAAACACCATATATTTT. It codes for CASPPGTGGSAGNTIYF.

The chain carries TRBV27 and TRBJ2-1; TRBD2 matches 9 bases. The CDR3 spans 14 residues. Trimming at V came to 2 bases and at J to 10 bases, leaving 6 bases not matched to a gene. Germline values: CDR1 MNHEY, CDR2 SMNVEV (reference sequence). In DNA, the CDR3 is TGTGCCAGCAGTTTAGTTCTAGCGGGGACGGAGCAGTTCTTC. Residues: CASSLVLAGTEQFF.

CDR3 amino acids: CASSPRGPPTPYGYTF. The CDR3 nucleotides are TGTGCCAGCTCACCCAGGGGGCCCCCGACCCCCTATGGCTACACCTTC. V usage is TRBV18 and J usage is TRBJ1-2, with 8 bases lining up with TRBD1. The CDR3 is 16 residues long. Germline lookup yields CDR1 KGHSH and CDR2 LQKENI. Trimming at V came to 3 bases and at J to 4 bases, leaving 10 bases not matched to a gene.